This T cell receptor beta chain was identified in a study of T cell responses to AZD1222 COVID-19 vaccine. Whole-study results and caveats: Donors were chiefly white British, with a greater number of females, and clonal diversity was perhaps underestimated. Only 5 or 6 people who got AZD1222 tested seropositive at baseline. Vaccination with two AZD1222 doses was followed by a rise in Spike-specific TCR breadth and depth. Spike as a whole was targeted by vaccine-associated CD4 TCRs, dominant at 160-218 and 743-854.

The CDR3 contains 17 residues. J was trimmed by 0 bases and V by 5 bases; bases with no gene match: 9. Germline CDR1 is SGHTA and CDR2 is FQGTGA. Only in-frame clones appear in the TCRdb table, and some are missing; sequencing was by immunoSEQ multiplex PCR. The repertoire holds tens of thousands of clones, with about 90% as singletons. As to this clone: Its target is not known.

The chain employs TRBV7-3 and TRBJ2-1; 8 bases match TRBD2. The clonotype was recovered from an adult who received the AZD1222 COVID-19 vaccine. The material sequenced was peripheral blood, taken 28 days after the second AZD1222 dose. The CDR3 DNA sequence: TGTGCCAGCAGCCCATCGCCGGCGGGGGGCTCCTACAATGAGCAGTTCTTC. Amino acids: CASSPSPAGGSYNEQFF. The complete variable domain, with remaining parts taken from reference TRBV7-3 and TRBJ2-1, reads GAGVSQTPSNKVTEKGKYVELRCDPISGHTALYWYRQSLGQGPEFLIYFQGTGAADDSGLPNDRFFAVRPEGSVSTLKIQRTERGDSAVYLCASSPSPAGGSYNEQFFGPGTRLTVL.